These 28 T cell receptor beta chains were sequenced from one sample in a study of cytomegalovirus exposure and HLA in healthy donors. PCR employed 60 Vbeta and 13 Jbeta primers. TCRdb keeps only in-frame clones here, not all; method: immunoSEQ multiplex PCR. The sample consists of more than 50,000 clones, roughly 71% of them appearing once. Sequenced sample: PBMCs. These receptors were taken from a man in his fifties in good health and CMV-seropositive.

V is TRBV28 and J is TRBJ2-3; D is undetermined. Trimming stripped 11 bases from V and 1 base from J, with 13 bases between. Germline V gives CDR1 MDHEN, CDR2 SYDVKM. This CDR3 is built from 13 residues. CDR3 residues: CAVTGGGTDTQYF. The CDR3 DNA reads TGTGCCGTGACGGGTGGTGGCACAGATACGCAGTATTTT. The full variable domain, with the rest looked up from reference TRBV28 and TRBJ2-3, is DVKVTQSSRYLVKRTGEKVFLECVQDMDHENMFWYRQDPGLGLRLIYFSYDVKMKEKGDIPEGYSVSREKKERFSLILESASTNQTSMYLCAVTGGGTDTQYFGPGTRLTVL.

This clone was seen a few times. This chain connects TRBV28 to TRBJ2-2; 8 bases are shared with TRBD2. V lost 5 bases to trimming and J lost 3 bases; unmatched junction nucleotides: 8. CDR3 length equals 16 residues. The germline V gene has CDR1 MDHEN and CDR2 SYDVKM. The CDR3 DNA is TGTGCCAGCAGTCAATCAAGCGGGAGTGACACCGGGGAGCTGTTTTTT. Its protein product is CASSQSSGSDTGELFF.

This rearrangement joins TRBV27 to TRBJ1-5; 8 bases agree with TRBD1. Germline CDR1 and CDR2: MNHEY and SMNVEV (reference sequence). The J segment lost 0 bases and the V segment lost 5 bases, leaving 21 bases of the junction unmatched. The CDR3 is made up of 21 amino acids. The CDR3 protein is CASSPPPYAGTGSYSNQPQHF. DNA of the CDR3: TGTGCCAGCAGTCCCCCTCCCTACGCCGGGACAGGTTCCTATAGCAATCAGCCCCAGCATTTT.

The chain joins TRBV27 to TRBJ1-1; no reliable D call. This CDR3 contains 13 residues. Germline lookup yields CDR1 MNHEY and CDR2 SMNVEV (reference sequence). V lost 6 bases and J 0 bases, leaving 8 bases between the germline ends. CDR3 sequence: CASRPNMNTEAFF. The DNA of the CDR3 is TGTGCCAGCAGGCCAAACATGAACACTGAAGCTTTCTTT.

The sample holds one count of this clone. The chain is built from TRBV5-8 and TRBJ2-7, with 13 bases lining up with TRBD2. The trim removed 4 bases at V and 0 bases at J, leaving 7 bases unmatched. CDR1 and CDR2 from the germline V gene are SGHTS and YDEGEE. The length of the CDR3 is 17 residues. CDR3 sequence: CASSAGLAGDISYEQYF. The CDR3 region has the DNA TGTGCCAGCAGCGCCGGACTAGCGGGAGACATCTCCTACGAGCAGTACTTC.

The chain joins TRBV28 to TRBJ2-5; TRBD2 aligns across 12 bases. J lost 1 base, V lost 6 bases, and 12 bases had no gene match. The CDR3 has 18 amino acids. Germline V gene data show CDR1 as MDHEN and CDR2 as SYDVKM. The CDR3 bases are TGTGCCAGCAGCCGATACGGACTAGCGGGATTAGGCCAAGAGACCCAGTACTTC. Translating gives CASSRYGLAGLGQETQYF.

CDR3 sequence reads: CAFSGGGTSNEQFF. CDR3 nucleotide sequence: TGTGCCTTTTCCGGGGGCGGGACTAGCAATGAGCAGTTCTTC. V is TRBV30 and J is TRBJ2-1; 8 bases line up with TRBD2. CDR3 length equals 14 residues. Per germline, CDR1 GTSNPN and CDR2 SVGIG (reference sequence). V shed 7 bases and J 6 bases; nucleotides not matched to a gene: 11.

To note about this clone: A read error may account for a junction end that differs from germline. The chain links TRBV4-1 to TRBJ1-2; the match to TRBD1 covers 7 bases. This CDR3 comprises 14 residues. The germline V gene has CDR1 MGHRA and CDR2 YSYEKL. Written as DNA, the CDR3 is TGCGCCAGCAGCCAAGGGACAGGAGTTATTGGCCACACCTTC. Translation: CASSQGTGVIGHTF.

The gene calls are TRBV7-9 and TRBJ1-1; D unclear. The CDR3 consists of 18 residues. Germline CDR1 is SEHNR and CDR2 is FQNEAQ (reference sequence). V lost 1 base and J 1 base, leaving 19 bases between the germline ends. CDR3 sequence reads: CASSLVVGLGAGNTEAFF. The CDR3 DNA reads as TGTGCCAGCAGCTTAGTGGTGGGCCTAGGTGCGGGGAACACTGAAGCTTTCTTT.

The gene calls are TRBV11-2 and TRBJ2-6; D perhaps matches TRBD1 (5 bases). V was trimmed by 2 bases and J by 2 bases, leaving 16 bases between them. Germline CDR1 is SGHAT and CDR2 is FQNNGV. The CDR3 has 18 residues. CDR3 nucleotide sequence: TGTGCCAGCAGCTTAATGGCCTCAGGGTTCCCTGGGGCCAACGTCCTGACTTTC. Translation: CASSLMASGFPGANVLTF.

The gene calls are TRBV7-2 and TRBJ1-2, with TRBD1 as a possible D gene (5 bases). Germline assignment: CDR1 SGHTA and CDR2 FQGNSA. Between the trimmed V and J ends, which lost 3 bases and 7 bases, there was a span of 18 bases. This CDR3 region has 15 residues. The CDR3 is CASSLDGRQGSGYTF. CDR3 DNA: TGTGCCAGCAGCTTGGATGGGAGGCAGGGCTCTGGCTACACCTTC.

This clone was seen a few times. V and J are TRBV30 and TRBJ2-7; D gene unclear. CDR3 size: 13 residues. The ends were cut back, 0 bases at V and 0 bases at J, with 6 bases in the middle. The germline gives CDR1 GTSNPN, CDR2 SVGIG (reference sequence). The CDR3 DNA reads as TGTGCCTGGAGTGTGTCGGTCTCCTACGAGCAGTACTTC. Translating it yields CAWSVSVSYEQYF.

The V call is TRBV28, the J call TRBJ1-3; no firm D call. The CDR3 extends over 14 amino acids. The germline gives CDR1 MDHEN, CDR2 SYDVKM. Trimming pared 3 bases from V and 0 bases from J, leaving 6 bases between. CDR3 sequence (DNA): TGTGCCAGCAGTTTGGGCTTCTCTGGAAACACCATATATTTT. It encodes CASSLGFSGNTIYF.

The chain recombines TRBV5-4 with TRBJ2-6; 7 bases are a match to TRBD2. Germline assignment: CDR1 SGHNT and CDR2 YYREEE (reference sequence). The CDR3 spans 12 residues. The CDR3 region is CGGGSGANVLTF. In nucleotides, the CDR3 is TGTGGGGGGGGATCTGGGGCCAACGTCCTGACTTTC.

The chain has TRBV5-1 and TRBJ2-3; 14 nucleotides match TRBD2. This CDR3 is 16 amino acids long. Trimming at V came to 0 bases and at J to 4 bases, leaving 1 base not matched to a gene. Germline CDR1 SGHRS, CDR2 YFSETQ. This CDR3 is CASSLETSGRADTQYF. The CDR3 DNA is TGCGCCAGCAGCTTGGAGACTAGCGGGAGGGCAGATACGCAGTATTTT.

The V gene is TRBV7-9, the J gene TRBJ1-5; 10 bases align to TRBD1. The CDR3 is 19 amino acids. The trim removed 5 bases at V and 1 base at J, leaving 14 bases unmatched. Germline V gene sequence: CDR1 SEHNR, CDR2 FQNEAQ (reference sequence). This chain's CDR3 is CASSPGQGTLRTSNQPQHF. In DNA, the CDR3 is TGTGCCAGCAGCCCGGGACAGGGGACCCTTAGGACGAGCAATCAGCCCCAGCATTTT.

V and J are TRBV27 and TRBJ2-7, with 7 bases identical to TRBD2. Trimming removed 4 bases from V and 0 bases from J; junction bases left unmatched: 9. The CDR3 length is 16 residues. The germline gives CDR1 MNHEY, CDR2 SMNVEV (reference sequence). The CDR3 is CASSYSSGESSYEQYF. The CDR3 DNA reads TGTGCCAGCAGTTATTCTAGCGGCGAAAGCTCCTACGAGCAGTACTTC.

This rearrangement joins TRBV19 to TRBJ2-5, with 12 bases matching TRBD2. Germline V gene data show CDR1 as LNHDA and CDR2 as SQIVND (reference sequence). This CDR3 is 13 amino acids long. The V gene end was trimmed by 9 bases and the J gene end by 4 bases; junction bases not matched to a gene: 3. The CDR3 coding sequence is TGTGCCAGCCAACTAGCGGGGGGAGAGACCCAGTACTTC. This encodes CASQLAGGETQYF.

The genes are TRBV19 and TRBJ1-5; TRBD1 matches at 7 bases. Germline values: CDR1 LNHDA, CDR2 SQIVND (reference sequence). This CDR3 spans 16 amino acids. V trimming: 6 bases; J trimming: 0 bases; junction bases outside the gene matches: 8. The CDR3 DNA reads as TGTGCCAGTAGCGAAGGGACAGCCCATAGCAATCAGCCCCAGCATTTT. Amino acid sequence: CASSEGTAHSNQPQHF. Full variable domain (remainder filled in from reference TRBV19 and TRBJ1-5): DGGITQSPKYLFRKEGQNVTLSCEQNLNHDAMYWYRQDPGQGLRLIYYSQIVNDFQKGDIAEGYSVSREKKESFPLTVTSAQKNPTAFYLCASSEGTAHSNQPQHFGDGTRLSIL.

Only one count was recorded for this clone. The chain has TRBV4-3 and TRBJ2-1, with D maybe TRBD1 (5 bases). V dropped 1 base and J dropped 2 bases, with 9 bases sitting between them. This CDR3 contains 15 residues. CDR1 is LGHNA and CDR2 is YSLEER in the germline V gene. In DNA, the CDR3 is TGCGCCAGCAGCCAAGGCAGGGTCCCCTACAATGAGCAGTTCTTC. Encoded protein: CASSQGRVPYNEQFF.

This clone was picked up a small number of times. The gene calls are TRBV6-1 and TRBJ1-4, with D hard to call. The CDR3 runs to 11 residues. V lost 6 bases and J 7 bases, leaving 6 bases between the germline ends. The germline V gene encodes CDR1 MNHNS and CDR2 SASEGT. CDR3 DNA: TGTGCCAGCAGGACGGGTGAAAAACTGTTTTTT. Its protein product is CASRTGEKLFF.

The gene calls are TRBV19 and TRBJ1-2; no firm D call. The ends were cut back, 5 bases at V and 4 bases at J, with 11 bases in the middle. Germline V gene lookup returns CDR1 LNHDA and CDR2 SQIVND (reference sequence). The CDR3 has 13 amino acids. CDR3 sequence (DNA): TGTGCCAGTAGTCCAGCGGATACCTATGGCTACACCTTC. This codes for CASSPADTYGYTF.

This clone came up a few times. The chain uses TRBV5-4 and TRBJ2-7, with 8 nucleotides matching TRBD2. V was clipped by 4 bases and J by 1 base; unmatched bases: 10. This CDR3 has 16 amino acids. Germline V gene sequence: CDR1 SGHNT, CDR2 YYREEE (reference sequence). The CDR3 coding sequence is TGTGCCAGCAGCAAAGGAGGGACTAGAGTTTCCTACGAGCAGTACTTC. This gives the protein CASSKGGTRVSYEQYF.

The chain couples TRBV21-1 to TRBJ2-3; the listed D gene, TRBD1, was not tested against the DNA. TRBV21-1 is listed as a pseudogene. The CDR3 runs to 15 residues. CDR3 residues: CASSIGQDLTDTQYF. The CDR3 DNA is TGTGCCAGCAGCATTGGACAGGATCTTACAGATACGCAGTATTTT.

This chain connects TRBV10-3 to TRBJ2-2, with TRBD2 identical over 8 bases. CDR3 length: 16 residues. J lost 9 bases, V lost 10 bases, and 19 bases had no gene match. The V gene's germline CDR1 is ENHRY and CDR2 SYGVKD. This chain's CDR3 is CATGLSGGVGGRELFF. As DNA, the CDR3 is TGTGCCACGGGATTGAGCGGGGGCGTAGGGGGAAGGGAGCTGTTTTTT.

Turning to this clone: A far larger clone is just one base off, so this is likely a read error. Other DNA sequences in this specimen translate into the identical CDR3. The V and J genes are TRBV6-1 and TRBJ2-4; weak D call: TRBD1 (5 bases). The CDR3 spans 14 residues. Looked up from germline, CDR1 is MNHNS and CDR2 is SASEGT. The CDR3 DNA follows: TGTGCCAGCAGTGAAGCGTGGGGCCCCCACATACAGTACTTC. Its translation is CASSEAWGPHIQYF.

This clone was seen a handful of times. The genes are TRBV6-6 and TRBJ2-2, with TRBD2 matching 13 bases. V lost 7 bases to trimming and J lost 8 bases; unmatched junction nucleotides: 7. CDR1 is MNHNY, CDR2 SVGAGI, per germline (reference sequence). This CDR3 contains 15 residues. The CDR3 DNA reads TGTGCCAGCAAAGGACTAGCGGGAGTTGGTGGGGAGCTGTTTTTT. It translates to CASKGLAGVGGELFF.

This chain uses TRBV6-1 with TRBJ2-3; 9 bases agree with TRBD1. With 6 bases clipped from V and 8 bases from J, the junction kept 12 bases outside the gene matches. CDR1 is MNHNS and CDR2 is SASEGT in the germline V gene. The CDR3 has 15 amino acids. The CDR3 nucleotides are TGTGCCAGCAGGGGGGCGGGACAGGGTTTCGGTACGCAGTATTTT. It yields the protein CASRGAGQGFGTQYF.